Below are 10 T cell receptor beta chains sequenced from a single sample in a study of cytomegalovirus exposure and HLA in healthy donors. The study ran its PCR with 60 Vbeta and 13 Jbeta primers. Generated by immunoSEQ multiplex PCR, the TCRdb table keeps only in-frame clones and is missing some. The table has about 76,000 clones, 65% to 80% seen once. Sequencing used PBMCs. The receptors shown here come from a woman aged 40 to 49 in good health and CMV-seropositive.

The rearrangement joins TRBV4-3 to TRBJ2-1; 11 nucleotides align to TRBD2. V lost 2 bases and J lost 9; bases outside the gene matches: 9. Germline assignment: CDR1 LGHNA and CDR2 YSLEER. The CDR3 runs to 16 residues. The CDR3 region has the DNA TGCGCCAGCAGCCAATCTCATAGCGGGGGGGCTGTTGAGCAGTTCTTC. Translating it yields CASSQSHSGGAVEQFF.

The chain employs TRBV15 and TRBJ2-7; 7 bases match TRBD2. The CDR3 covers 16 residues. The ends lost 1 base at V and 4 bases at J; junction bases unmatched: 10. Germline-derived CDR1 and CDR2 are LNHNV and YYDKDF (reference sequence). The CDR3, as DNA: TGTGCCACCAGCAGAGGGGGAGCTAGCGGTTATTACGAGCAGTACTTC. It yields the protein CATSRGGASGYYEQYF.

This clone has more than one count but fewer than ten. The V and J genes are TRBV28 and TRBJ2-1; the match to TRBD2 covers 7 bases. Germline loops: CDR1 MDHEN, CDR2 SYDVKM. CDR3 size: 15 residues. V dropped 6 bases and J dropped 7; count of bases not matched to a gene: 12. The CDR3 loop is CASSLPGTMDNEQFF. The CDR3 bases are TGTGCCAGCAGCCTACCCGGGACTATGGATAATGAGCAGTTCTTC. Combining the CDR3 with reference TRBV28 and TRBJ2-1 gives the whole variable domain DVKVTQSSRYLVKRTGEKVFLECVQDMDHENMFWYRQDPGLGLRLIYFSYDVKMKEKGDIPEGYSVSREKKERFSLILESASTNQTSMYLCASSLPGTMDNEQFFGPGTRLTVL.

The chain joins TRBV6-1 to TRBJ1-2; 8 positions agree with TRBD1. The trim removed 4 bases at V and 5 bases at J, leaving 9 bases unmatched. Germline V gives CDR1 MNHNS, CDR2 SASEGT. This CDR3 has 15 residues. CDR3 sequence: CASSGTTGERYGYTF. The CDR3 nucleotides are TGTGCCAGCAGTGGAACGACAGGGGAAAGGTATGGCTACACCTTC.

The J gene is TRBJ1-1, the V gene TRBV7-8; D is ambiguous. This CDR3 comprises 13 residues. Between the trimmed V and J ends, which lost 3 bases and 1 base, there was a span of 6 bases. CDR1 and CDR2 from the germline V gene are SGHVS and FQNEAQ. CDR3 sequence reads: CASSFTENTEAFF. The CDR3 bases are TGTGCCAGCAGCTTTACAGAGAACACTGAAGCTTTCTTT.

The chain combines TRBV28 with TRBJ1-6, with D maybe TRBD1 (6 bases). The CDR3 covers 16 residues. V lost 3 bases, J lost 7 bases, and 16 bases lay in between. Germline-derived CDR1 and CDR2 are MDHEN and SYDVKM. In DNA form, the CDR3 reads TGTGCCAGCAGTTTTCAGTGGGGGGGCCGGAATTCACCCCTCCACTTT. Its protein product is CASSFQWGGRNSPLHF.

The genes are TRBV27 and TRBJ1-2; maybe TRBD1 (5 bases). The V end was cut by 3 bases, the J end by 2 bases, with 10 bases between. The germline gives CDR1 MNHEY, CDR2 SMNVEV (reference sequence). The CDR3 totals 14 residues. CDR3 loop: CASSFVGGNYGYTF. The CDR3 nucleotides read TGTGCCAGCAGTTTCGTGGGGGGGAACTATGGCTACACCTTC.

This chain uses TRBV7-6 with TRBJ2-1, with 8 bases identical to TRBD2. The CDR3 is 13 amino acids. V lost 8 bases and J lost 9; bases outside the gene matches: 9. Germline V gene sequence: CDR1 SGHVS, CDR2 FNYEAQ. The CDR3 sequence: CASGGRGGPEQFF. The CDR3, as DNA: TGTGCCAGCGGGGGACGCGGGGGGCCTGAGCAGTTCTTC.

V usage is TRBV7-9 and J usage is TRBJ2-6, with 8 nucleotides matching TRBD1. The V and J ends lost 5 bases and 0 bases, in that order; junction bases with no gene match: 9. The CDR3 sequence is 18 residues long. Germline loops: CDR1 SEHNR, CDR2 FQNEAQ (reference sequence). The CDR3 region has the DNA TGTGCCAGCAGCCCTGGGGGGACAGGCTTCTCTGGGGCCAACGTCCTGACTTTC. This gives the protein CASSPGGTGFSGANVLTF.

CDR3 region: CASSGNRGNNSPLHF. DNA of the CDR3: TGTGCCAGCAGCGGAAACAGGGGAAATAATTCACCCCTCCACTTT. The chain employs TRBV5-6 and TRBJ1-6, with 7 bases identical to TRBD1. The V gene's germline CDR1 is SGHDT and CDR2 YYEEEE. The J segment lost 5 bases and the V segment lost 4 bases, leaving 6 bases of the junction unmatched. The length of the CDR3 is 15 residues.